The next 31 T cell receptor beta chains were all read from a single sample in a study of cytomegalovirus exposure and HLA in healthy donors. The PCR employed 60 Vbeta primers together with 13 Jbeta primers. The data were produced by immunoSEQ multiplex PCR, yet TCRdb's version contains in-frame clones alone and is incomplete. Of 150,000 to 200,000 clones listed, about 81% were seen once; the top ten hold 2.1%. The sequenced sample consisted of PBMCs. These receptors originate from a woman between 18 and 29 years old in good health and CMV-seropositive.

The chain combines TRBV9 with TRBJ1-4; a possible D gene is TRBD1 (6 bases). This CDR3 contains 15 residues. Trimming cost V 0 bases and J 2 bases, with 8 bases left between them. Germline CDR1 reads SGDLS; CDR2 reads YYNGEE. The CDR3: CASSVEGGTNEKLFF. The CDR3 coding sequence is TGTGCCAGCAGCGTAGAGGGGGGGACTAATGAAAAACTGTTTTTT.

In regard to this clone: A read error is likely, as this CDR3 ends without the conserved phenylalanine or tryptophan. The genes are TRBV13 and TRBJ1-1; 7 bases agree with TRBD1. Germline V lookup: CDR1 PRHDT, CDR2 FYEKMQ (reference sequence). V dropped 5 bases and J dropped 6; count of bases not matched to a gene: 12. The CDR3 contains 15 residues. CDR3 sequence (DNA): TGTGCCAGCAGCCGTCTAGGGGGCTTTGTTGCTGAAGCTTTCCTT. This translates into CASSRLGGFVAEAFL.

This chain links TRBV7-9 with TRBJ2-3; tentatively, D is TRBD1 (6 bases). Germline V gene lookup returns CDR1 SEHNR and CDR2 FQNEAQ (reference sequence). The length of the CDR3 is 15 residues. The ends were cut back, 2 bases at V and 6 bases at J, with 15 bases in the middle. The CDR3: CASSLRAGAIDTQYF. CDR3 in DNA: TGTGCCAGCAGCTTACGGGCAGGGGCTATCGATACGCAGTATTTT.

This chain links TRBV7-6 with TRBJ1-3, with a possible D match to TRBD1 (6 bases). Looked up from germline, CDR1 is SGHVS and CDR2 is FNYEAQ. The CDR3 spans 17 residues. V was cut by 5 bases and J by 3 bases, with 20 bases left in between. CDR3 sequence: CASSELQGDLYGNTIYF. The CDR3 DNA follows: TGTGCCAGCAGCGAACTACAGGGAGACCTCTATGGAAACACCATATATTTT.

The V gene is TRBV9, the J gene TRBJ1-4, with TRBD1 as a possible D gene (6 bases). The CDR3 has 18 amino acids. The V gene's germline CDR1 is SGDLS and CDR2 YYNGEE. The ends were cut back, 6 bases at V and 0 bases at J, with 21 bases in the middle. The CDR3, as DNA: TGTGCCAGCACCCTGTGGGTCCGGGACAATGCAACTAATGAAAAACTGTTTTTT. As protein: CASTLWVRDNATNEKLFF. Full variable domain (rest looked up from reference TRBV9 and TRBJ1-4): DSGVTQTPKHLITATGQRVTLRCSPRSGDLSVYWYQQSLDQGLQFLIQYYNGEERAKGNILERFSAQQFPDLHSELNLSSLELGDSALYFCASTLWVRDNATNEKLFFGSGTQLSVL.

The CDR3 protein is CSVEGQGSSNYGYTF. CDR3 nucleotide sequence: TGCAGCGTTGAGGGACAGGGGTCTTCTAACTATGGCTACACCTTC. The chain uses TRBV29-1 and TRBJ1-2; TRBD1 aligns across 10 bases. This CDR3 has 15 residues. Germline CDR1 and CDR2: SQVTM and ANQGSEA. The junction had 4 bases not matched to a gene; V was cut back by 3 bases and J by 0 bases.

The chain couples TRBV5-5 to TRBJ1-1; D possibly corresponds to TRBD1 (5 bases). Germline CDR1 is SGHKS and CDR2 is YYEKEE (reference sequence). The germline V and J ends were trimmed by 1 base and 1 base, with 5 bases remaining between them. This CDR3 is 13 amino acids long. The CDR3: CASSLTGNTEAFF. Here the CDR3 DNA reads TGTGCCAGCAGCTTGACAGGGAACACTGAAGCTTTCTTT. The full variable domain, rest sourced from reference TRBV5-5 and TRBJ1-1, is DAGVTQSPTHLIKTRGQQVTLRCSPISGHKSVSWYQQVLGQGPQFIFQYYEKEERGRGNFPDRFSARQFPNYSSELNVNALLLGDSALYLCASSLTGNTEAFFGQGTRLTVV.

The CDR3 reads CSVDPGGTGNTIYF. The CDR3 DNA follows: TGCAGCGTTGATCCAGGGGGCACTGGAAACACCATATATTTT. The gene calls are TRBV29-1 and TRBJ1-3, with 8 bases that match TRBD1. Germline values: CDR1 SQVTM, CDR2 ANQGSEA. Germline trimming cut 3 bases from V and 2 bases from J; bases unmatched to any gene: 3. The CDR3 length is 14 residues.

This clone was detected a few times. The genes are TRBV18 and TRBJ2-1, with TRBD2 matching over 9 bases. Germline lookup yields CDR1 KGHSH and CDR2 LQKENI. This CDR3 is built from 15 residues. J lost 7 bases, V lost 0 bases, and 4 bases had no gene match. This chain's CDR3 is CASSPPASGVNEQFF. The CDR3 DNA reads TGTGCCAGCTCACCACCGGCTAGCGGGGTGAATGAGCAGTTCTTC.

This chain uses TRBV7-2 with TRBJ2-7; D is perhaps TRBD2 (5 bases). This CDR3 contains 15 residues. Between the trimmed V and J ends, which lost 1 base and 6 bases, there was a span of 16 bases. In germline, CDR1 is SGHTA, CDR2 FQGNSA. The CDR3 bases are TGTGCCAGCAGCTTAGGGGCCCTTACTAGAGCCGAGCAGTACTTC. Translating it yields CASSLGALTRAEQYF. The variable domain in full, with the rest retrieved from reference TRBV7-2 and TRBJ2-7, is GAGVSQSPSNKVTEKGKDVELRCDPISGHTALYWYRQSLGQGLEFLIYFQGNSAPDKSGLPSDRFSAERTGGSVSTLTIQRTQQEDSAVYLCASSLGALTRAEQYFGPGTRLTVT.

This clone has a single count. The chain recombines TRBV2 with TRBJ1-1; no definite D call. V was clipped by 7 bases and J by 5 bases, with 17 bases between them. The germline gives CDR1 SNHLY, CDR2 FYNNEI. This CDR3 region has 14 residues. The DNA for the CDR3 is TGTGCCAGCATCGGCGGCCTTGGTTGGACTGAAGCTTTCTTT. As protein: CASIGGLGWTEAFF.

The chain is built from TRBV9 and TRBJ2-7; 10 bases map to TRBD1. CDR3 size: 15 residues. Unmatched junction bases numbered 8, after V lost 4 bases and J lost 4 bases. CDR1 SGDLS and CDR2 YYNGEE come from the germline V gene. This chain's CDR3 is CASSPRQGAKYEQYF. CDR3 coding DNA: TGTGCCAGCAGCCCCCGACAGGGGGCTAAGTACGAGCAGTACTTC. Filled out from reference TRBV9 and TRBJ2-7, the complete variable domain reads DSGVTQTPKHLITATGQRVTLRCSPRSGDLSVYWYQQSLDQGLQFLIQYYNGEERAKGNILERFSAQQFPDLHSELNLSSLELGDSALYFCASSPRQGAKYEQYFGPGTRLTVT.

The chain combines TRBV9 with TRBJ2-3; 8 nucleotides line up with TRBD2. This CDR3 comprises 15 residues. CDR1 is SGDLS, CDR2 YYNGEE, per germline. J was trimmed by 1 base and V by 2 bases; bases with no gene match: 3. CDR3 amino acids: CASSVSGVGTDTQYF. The CDR3, as DNA: TGTGCCAGCAGCGTTAGCGGGGTGGGCACAGATACGCAGTATTTT.

The V gene is TRBV6-6, the J gene TRBJ1-2; D perhaps matches TRBD1 (5 bases). This CDR3 is 14 amino acids long. V lost 0 bases and J 8 bases, leaving 13 bases between the germline ends. Germline V lookup: CDR1 MNHNY, CDR2 SVGAGI (reference sequence). The CDR3 DNA reads TGTGCCAGCAGTTACTCCTCACCGGGGGACGGCTACACCTTC. Protein: CASSYSSPGDGYTF.

The chain couples TRBV25-1 to TRBJ1-1, with D perhaps TRBD1 (6 bases). CDR1 is MGHDK, CDR2 SYGVNS, per germline. V shed 7 bases and J shed 6 bases, with 18 bases lying between them. CDR3 length: 14 residues. The DNA for the CDR3 is TGTGCCAGCACCGATCGGGGGGGGCGATCTGAAGCTTTCTTT. Protein: CASTDRGGRSEAFF.

V and J are TRBV7-9 and TRBJ1-2, with D perhaps TRBD1 (5 bases). Trimming pared 5 bases from V and 0 bases from J, leaving 16 bases between. This CDR3 is built from 16 residues. From germline, CDR1 is SEHNR and CDR2 FQNEAQ (reference sequence). In DNA form, the CDR3 reads TGTGCCAGCAGCCGGGACTGGTCGGCGGCTAACTATGGCTACACCTTC. It encodes CASSRDWSAANYGYTF.

This chain links TRBV9 with TRBJ1-4; 7 nucleotides match TRBD1. V was pared by 3 bases and J by 2 bases, with 7 bases of the junction left unmatched. This CDR3 spans 16 amino acids. CDR1 and CDR2 (germline): SGDLS, YYNGEE. DNA for the CDR3: TGTGCCAGCAGCGGGTCCTGGGACAGCACTAATGAAAAACTGTTTTTT. The encoded protein is CASSGSWDSTNEKLFF.

V gene TRBV6-6 combines with J gene TRBJ2-7, with 9 bases lining up with TRBD2. The V segment lost 0 bases and the J segment 4 bases; nucleotides outside the gene matches: 4. The germline V gene encodes CDR1 MNHNY and CDR2 SVGAGI (reference sequence). CDR3 size: 15 residues. The CDR3 loop reads CASSYSGGGVYEQYV. DNA for the CDR3: TGTGCCAGCAGTTACTCTGGCGGGGGGGTATACGAGCAGTACGTC.

The chain joins TRBV7-6 to TRBJ1-1; TRBD1 is a possible D gene (6 bases). Trimming pared 4 bases from V and 8 bases from J, leaving 20 bases between. The CDR3 has 15 residues. Germline CDR1 SGHVS, CDR2 FNYEAQ. CDR3 nucleotide sequence: TGTGCCAGCAGCTACGAACTGGACAGCGCTCTCGAAGCTTTCTTT. It translates to CASSYELDSALEAFF.

The chain combines TRBV5-4 with TRBJ2-1; TRBD2 aligns across 11 bases. The CDR3 spans 17 residues. The V gene's germline CDR1 is SGHNT and CDR2 YYREEE (reference sequence). J lost 2 bases, V lost 4 bases, and 8 bases had no gene match. Here the CDR3 DNA reads TGTGCCAGCAGCGAAACTAGCGGGGGATATACCTACAATGAGCAGTTCTTC. Translation: CASSETSGGYTYNEQFF.

This chain connects TRBV30 to TRBJ2-1; 7 bases line up with TRBD1. Losses at the gene ends were 0 bases for V and 13 bases for J; bases not matched to a gene: 9. CDR3 size: 13 residues. Per germline, CDR1 GTSNPN and CDR2 SVGIG (reference sequence). In DNA, the CDR3 is TGTGCCTGGAGTGTCACGACAGGGAATGGACAGTTCTTC. The encoded protein is CAWSVTTGNGQFF.

This chain uses TRBV28 with TRBJ2-5, with 15 positions matching TRBD2. From germline, CDR1 is MDHEN and CDR2 SYDVKM. This CDR3 has 18 amino acids. Trimming cost V 3 bases and J 5 bases; bases outside gene matches: 10. CDR3 protein: CASSFPPRTSGGAETQYF. The CDR3 DNA follows: TGTGCCAGCAGTTTCCCCCCGAGGACTAGCGGGGGGGCGGAGACCCAGTACTTC.

This sequence joins TRBV5-1 and TRBJ1-2, with D tentatively TRBD1 (5 bases). Looked up from germline, CDR1 is SGHRS and CDR2 is YFSETQ. The CDR3 is made up of 15 amino acids. V shed 4 bases and J shed 3 bases, with 16 bases lying between them. The CDR3 protein is CASSALREGYYGYTF. CDR3 DNA: TGCGCCAGCAGCGCCCTGAGGGAGGGGTACTATGGCTACACCTTC.

This chain connects TRBV19 to TRBJ2-1; TRBD2 might be the D (7 bases). The germline CDR1 and CDR2 sequences are LNHDA and SQIVND (reference sequence). This CDR3 has 16 residues. The V end was cut by 9 bases, the J end by 2 bases, with 20 bases between. The CDR3 sequence is CASASPGGPTYNEQFF. The CDR3 DNA follows: TGTGCCAGCGCTTCGCCCGGGGGGCCAACCTACAATGAGCAGTTCTTC.

The count of this clone is one. The chain carries TRBV6-1 and TRBJ1-6; possible D gene TRBD1, 6 bases. Germline V gives CDR1 MNHNS, CDR2 SASEGT. The CDR3 extends over 15 amino acids. Trimming stripped 5 bases from V and 9 bases from J, with 17 bases between. The CDR3 here is CASSQEAGAISPLHF. The CDR3 DNA follows: TGTGCCAGCAGTCAAGAAGCGGGGGCGATTTCACCCCTCCACTTT.

The genes are TRBV5-8 and TRBJ2-6, with D possibly TRBD2 on 7 matching bases. Trimming pared 4 bases from V and 0 bases from J, leaving 14 bases between. Germline lookup yields CDR1 SGHTS and CDR2 YDEGEE. The CDR3 has 17 residues. The CDR3 is CASSLEGGISGANVLTF. As DNA, the CDR3 is TGTGCCAGCAGCCTGGAGGGGGGGATCTCTGGGGCCAACGTCCTGACTTTC.

This clone was observed a handful of times. This chain connects TRBV19 to TRBJ2-5, with 7 bases identical to TRBD2. The CDR3 runs to 15 residues. With 2 bases clipped from V and 0 bases from J, the junction kept 3 bases outside the gene matches. The germline CDR1 and CDR2 sequences are LNHDA and SQIVND (reference sequence). The CDR3: CASSIRAGNQETQYF. The DNA of the CDR3 is TGTGCCAGTAGTATAAGAGCGGGGAACCAAGAGACCCAGTACTTC.

J is TRBJ2-5 and V is TRBV11-2; 10 nucleotides align to TRBD1. The length of the CDR3 is 15 residues. The germline CDR1 and CDR2 sequences are SGHAT and FQNNGV. V gave up 5 bases and J gave up 7 bases; unmatched junction bases: 10. The CDR3, as DNA: TGTGCCAGCAGCCTAAGGACAGGGGGAGCGGGGACCCAGTACTTC. Translating gives CASSLRTGGAGTQYF. The entire variable domain, with the rest obtained from reference TRBV11-2 and TRBJ2-5, is as follows: EAGVAQSPRYKIIEKRQSVAFWCNPISGHATLYWYQQILGQGPKLLIQFQNNGVVDDSQLPKDRFSAERLKGVDSTLKIQPAKLEDSAVYLCASSLRTGGAGTQYFGPGTRLLVL.

The V and J genes are TRBV10-3 and TRBJ1-2; D gene ambiguous. The germline CDR1 and CDR2 sequences are ENHRY and SYGVKD. The V and J ends lost 5 bases and 0 bases respectively, with 7 bases between them. This CDR3 is built from 13 residues. The CDR3 DNA is TGTGCCATCAGTATTGAGGCTAACTATGGCTACACCTTC. Translating gives CAISIEANYGYTF.

The CDR3 here is CASKDGRGGLDEQFF. The CDR3 DNA is TGTGCCAGCAAGGATGGGAGGGGGGGCCTGGATGAGCAGTTCTTC. The chain combines TRBV28 with TRBJ2-1, with D perhaps TRBD2 (7 bases). The CDR3 is made up of 15 amino acids. Germline CDR1 is MDHEN and CDR2 is SYDVKM. Trimming stripped 7 bases from V and 8 bases from J, with 21 bases between.

The rearrangement links TRBV2 to TRBJ1-1; no clear D. Germline V gene sequence: CDR1 SNHLY, CDR2 FYNNEI. The CDR3 extends over 13 amino acids. V lost 6 bases, J lost 2 bases, and 10 bases lay in between. DNA for the CDR3: TGTGCCAGCAGAGTACAGCACAACACTGAAGCTTTCTTT. Translated, it gives CASRVQHNTEAFF.